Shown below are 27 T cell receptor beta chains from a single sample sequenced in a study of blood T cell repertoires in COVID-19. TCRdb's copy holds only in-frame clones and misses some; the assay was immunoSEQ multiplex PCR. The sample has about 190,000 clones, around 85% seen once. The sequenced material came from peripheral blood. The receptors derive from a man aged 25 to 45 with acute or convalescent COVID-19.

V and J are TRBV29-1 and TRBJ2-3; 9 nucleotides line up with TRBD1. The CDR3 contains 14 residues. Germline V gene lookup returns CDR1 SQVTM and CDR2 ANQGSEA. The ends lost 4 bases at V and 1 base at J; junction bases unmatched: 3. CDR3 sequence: CSVGRTGGTDTQYF. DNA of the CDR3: TGCAGCGTTGGGCGGACAGGGGGCACAGATACGCAGTATTTT.

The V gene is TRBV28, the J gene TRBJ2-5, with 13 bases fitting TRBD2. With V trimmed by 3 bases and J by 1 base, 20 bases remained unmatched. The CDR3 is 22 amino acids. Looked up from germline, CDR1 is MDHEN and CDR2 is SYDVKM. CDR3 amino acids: CASSFFNLGTWGLAGTQETQYF. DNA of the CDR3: TGTGCCAGCAGTTTCTTCAATCTTGGTACCTGGGGACTAGCGGGGACCCAAGAGACCCAGTACTTC. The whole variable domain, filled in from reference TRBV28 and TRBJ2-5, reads DVKVTQSSRYLVKRTGEKVFLECVQDMDHENMFWYRQDPGLGLRLIYFSYDVKMKEKGDIPEGYSVSREKKERFSLILESASTNQTSMYLCASSFFNLGTWGLAGTQETQYFGPGTRLLVL.

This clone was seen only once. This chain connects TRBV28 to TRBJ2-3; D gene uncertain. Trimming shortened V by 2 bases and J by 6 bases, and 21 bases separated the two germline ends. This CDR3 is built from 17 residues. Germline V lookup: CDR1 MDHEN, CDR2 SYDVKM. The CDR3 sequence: CASSLVVRVRSPDTQYF. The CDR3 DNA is TGTGCCAGCAGTTTAGTCGTCCGAGTTCGGAGCCCCGATACGCAGTATTTT.

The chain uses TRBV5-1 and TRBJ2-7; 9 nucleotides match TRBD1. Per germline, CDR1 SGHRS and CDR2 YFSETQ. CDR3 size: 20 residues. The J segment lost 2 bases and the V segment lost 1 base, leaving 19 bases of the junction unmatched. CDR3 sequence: CASSLMTGQGNYARAYEQYF. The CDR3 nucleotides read TGCGCCAGCAGCTTGATGACAGGACAGGGGAATTACGCACGGGCCTACGAGCAGTACTTC. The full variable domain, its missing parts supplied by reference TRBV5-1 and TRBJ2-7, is KAGVTQTPRYLIKTRGQQVTLSCSPISGHRSVSWYQQTPGQGLQFLFEYFSETQRNKGNFPGRFSGRQFSNSRSEMNVSTLELGDSALYLCASSLMTGQGNYARAYEQYFGPGTRLTVT.

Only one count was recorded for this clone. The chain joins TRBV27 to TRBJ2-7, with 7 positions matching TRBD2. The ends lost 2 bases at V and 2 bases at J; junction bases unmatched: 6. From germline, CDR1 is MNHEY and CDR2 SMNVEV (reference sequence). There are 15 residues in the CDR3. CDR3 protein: CASSLGRAGPYEQYF. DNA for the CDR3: TGTGCCAGCAGTTTAGGGAGGGCAGGCCCCTACGAGCAGTACTTC.

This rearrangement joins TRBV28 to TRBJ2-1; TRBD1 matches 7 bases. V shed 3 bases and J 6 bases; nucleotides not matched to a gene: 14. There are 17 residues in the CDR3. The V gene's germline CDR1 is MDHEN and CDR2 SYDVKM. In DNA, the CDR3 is TGTGCCAGCAGTTTCGAGGGGGCCAGGATGAGGGGCAATGAGCAGTTCTTC. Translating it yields CASSFEGARMRGNEQFF. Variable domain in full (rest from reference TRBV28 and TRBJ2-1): DVKVTQSSRYLVKRTGEKVFLECVQDMDHENMFWYRQDPGLGLRLIYFSYDVKMKEKGDIPEGYSVSREKKERFSLILESASTNQTSMYLCASSFEGARMRGNEQFFGPGTRLTVL.

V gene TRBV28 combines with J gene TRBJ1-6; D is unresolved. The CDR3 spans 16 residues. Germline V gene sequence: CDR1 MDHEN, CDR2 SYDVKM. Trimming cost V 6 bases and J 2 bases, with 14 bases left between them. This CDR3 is CASRLGRGTYNSPLHF. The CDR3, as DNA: TGTGCCAGCAGACTCGGGAGAGGAACCTATAATTCACCCCTCCACTTT.

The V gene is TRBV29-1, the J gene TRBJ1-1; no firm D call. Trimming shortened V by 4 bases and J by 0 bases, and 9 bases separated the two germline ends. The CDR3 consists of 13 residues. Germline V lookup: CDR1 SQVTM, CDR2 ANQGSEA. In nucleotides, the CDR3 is TGCAGCGTTGGAGGTGGATTGAACACTGAAGCTTTCTTT. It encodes CSVGGGLNTEAFF.

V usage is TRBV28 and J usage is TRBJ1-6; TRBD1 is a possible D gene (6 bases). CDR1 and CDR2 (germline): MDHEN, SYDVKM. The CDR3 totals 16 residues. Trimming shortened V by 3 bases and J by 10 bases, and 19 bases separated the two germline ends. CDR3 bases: TGTGCCAGCAGTTTTACGAGACAGGCCCCGGGGTCACCCCTCCACTTT. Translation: CASSFTRQAPGSPLHF.

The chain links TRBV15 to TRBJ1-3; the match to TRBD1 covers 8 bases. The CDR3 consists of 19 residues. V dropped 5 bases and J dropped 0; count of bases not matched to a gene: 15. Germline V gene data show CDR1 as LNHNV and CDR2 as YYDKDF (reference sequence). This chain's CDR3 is CATSEGDRGPISSGNTIYF. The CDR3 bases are TGTGCCACCAGCGAAGGAGACAGGGGCCCCATTAGCTCTGGAAACACCATATATTTT.

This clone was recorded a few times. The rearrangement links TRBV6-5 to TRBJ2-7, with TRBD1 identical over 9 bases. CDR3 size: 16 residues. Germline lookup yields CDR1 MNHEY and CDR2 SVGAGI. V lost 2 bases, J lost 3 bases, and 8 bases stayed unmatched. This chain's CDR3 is CASSYTTGTGNYEQYF. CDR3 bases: TGTGCCAGCAGTTACACGACCGGGACAGGGAACTACGAGCAGTACTTC.

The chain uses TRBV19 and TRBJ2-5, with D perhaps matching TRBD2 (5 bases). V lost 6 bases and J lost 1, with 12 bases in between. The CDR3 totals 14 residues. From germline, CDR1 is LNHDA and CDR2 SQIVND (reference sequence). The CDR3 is CASRRERGQETQYF. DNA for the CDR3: TGTGCCAGTAGGAGGGAACGGGGCCAAGAGACCCAGTACTTC.

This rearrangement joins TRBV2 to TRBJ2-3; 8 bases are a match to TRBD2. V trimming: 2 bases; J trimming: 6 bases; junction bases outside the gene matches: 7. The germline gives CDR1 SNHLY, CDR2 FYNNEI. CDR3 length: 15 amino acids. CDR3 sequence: CASSETGGPTDTQYF. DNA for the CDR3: TGTGCCAGCAGTGAAACGGGGGGGCCAACCGATACGCAGTATTTT.

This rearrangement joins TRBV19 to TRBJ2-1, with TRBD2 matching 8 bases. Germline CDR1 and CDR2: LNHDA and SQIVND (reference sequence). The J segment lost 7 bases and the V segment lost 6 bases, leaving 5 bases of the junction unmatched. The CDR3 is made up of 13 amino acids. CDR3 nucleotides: TGTGCCAGTAGCGGGAGGGGGGGAAATGAGCAGTTCTTC. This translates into CASSGRGGNEQFF.

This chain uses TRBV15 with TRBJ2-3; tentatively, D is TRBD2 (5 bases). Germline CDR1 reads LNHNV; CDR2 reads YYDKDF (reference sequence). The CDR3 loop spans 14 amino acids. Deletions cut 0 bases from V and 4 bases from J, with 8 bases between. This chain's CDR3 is CATSRDLGADTQYF. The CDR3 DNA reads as TGTGCCACCAGCAGAGATCTCGGGGCAGATACGCAGTATTTT. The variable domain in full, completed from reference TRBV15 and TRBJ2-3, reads DAMVIQNPRYQVTQFGKPVTLSCSQTLNHNVMYWYQQKSSQAPKLLFHYYDKDFNNEADTPDNFQSRRPNTSFCFLDIRSPGLGDTAMYLCATSRDLGADTQYFGPGTRLTVL.

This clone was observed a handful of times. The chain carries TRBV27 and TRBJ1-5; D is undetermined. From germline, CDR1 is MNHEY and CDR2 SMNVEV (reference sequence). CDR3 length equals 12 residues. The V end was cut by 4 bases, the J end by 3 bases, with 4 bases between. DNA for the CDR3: TGTGCCAGCAGTTCCAACAATCAGCCCCAGCATTTT. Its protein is CASSSNNQPQHF.

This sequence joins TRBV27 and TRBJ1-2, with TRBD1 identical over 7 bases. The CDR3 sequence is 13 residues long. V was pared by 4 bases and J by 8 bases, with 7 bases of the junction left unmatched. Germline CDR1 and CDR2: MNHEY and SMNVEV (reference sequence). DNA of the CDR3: TGTGCCAGCAGTTCCACAGGGGCCGGGGGCTACACCTTC. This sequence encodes CASSSTGAGGYTF.

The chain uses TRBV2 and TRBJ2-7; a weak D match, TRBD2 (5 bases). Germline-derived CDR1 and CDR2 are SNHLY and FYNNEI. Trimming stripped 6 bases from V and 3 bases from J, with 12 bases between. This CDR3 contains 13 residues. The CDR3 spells CASRTLGDYEQYF. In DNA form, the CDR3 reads TGTGCCAGCAGGACCCTCGGGGACTACGAGCAGTACTTC.

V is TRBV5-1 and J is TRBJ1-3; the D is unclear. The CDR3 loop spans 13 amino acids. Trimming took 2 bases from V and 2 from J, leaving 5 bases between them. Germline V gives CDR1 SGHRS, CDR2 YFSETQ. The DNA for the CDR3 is TGCGCCAGCAGCTTCCGGGCTGGAAACACCATATATTTT. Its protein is CASSFRAGNTIYF.

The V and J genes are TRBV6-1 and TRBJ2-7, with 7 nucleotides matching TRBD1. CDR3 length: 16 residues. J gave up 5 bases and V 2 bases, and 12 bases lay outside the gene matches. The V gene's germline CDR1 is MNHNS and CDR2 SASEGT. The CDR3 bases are TGTGCCAGCAGTGAACGATGGCAGGGGGATTCCAACGAGCAGTACTTC. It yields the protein CASSERWQGDSNEQYF.

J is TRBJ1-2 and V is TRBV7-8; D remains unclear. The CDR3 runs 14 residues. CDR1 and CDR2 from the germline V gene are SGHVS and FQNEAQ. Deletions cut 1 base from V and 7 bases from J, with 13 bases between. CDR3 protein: CASSLEIPSGGYTF. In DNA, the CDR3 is TGTGCCAGCAGCTTAGAAATCCCCTCGGGTGGCTACACCTTC.

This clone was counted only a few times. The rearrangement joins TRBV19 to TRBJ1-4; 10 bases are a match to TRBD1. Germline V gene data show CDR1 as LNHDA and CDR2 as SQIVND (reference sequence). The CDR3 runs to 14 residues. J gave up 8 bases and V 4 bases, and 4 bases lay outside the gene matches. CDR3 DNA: TGTGCCAGTAGTACCCGGGACAGGGGCGAAAAACTGTTTTTT. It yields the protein CASSTRDRGEKLFF.

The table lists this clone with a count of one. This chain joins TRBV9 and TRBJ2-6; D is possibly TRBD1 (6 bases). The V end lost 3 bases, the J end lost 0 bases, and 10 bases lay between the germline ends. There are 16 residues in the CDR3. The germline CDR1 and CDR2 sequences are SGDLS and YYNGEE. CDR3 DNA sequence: TGTGCCAGCAGCGACCGGGACAACTCTGGGGCCAACGTCCTGACTTTC. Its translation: CASSDRDNSGANVLTF. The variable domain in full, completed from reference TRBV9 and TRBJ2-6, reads DSGVTQTPKHLITATGQRVTLRCSPRSGDLSVYWYQQSLDQGLQFLIQYYNGEERAKGNILERFSAQQFPDLHSELNLSSLELGDSALYFCASSDRDNSGANVLTFGAGSRLTVL.

CDR3 sequence (DNA): TGTGCCAGTAACCGAGGACTAGCGGGAGGGCTTGATACGCAGTATTTT. Its protein product is CASNRGLAGGLDTQYF. The chain joins TRBV19 to TRBJ2-3, with 15 bases fitting TRBD2. The CDR3 runs 16 residues. Losses at the gene ends were 7 bases for V and 6 bases for J; bases not matched to a gene: 8. The germline V gene has CDR1 LNHDA and CDR2 SQIVND (reference sequence).

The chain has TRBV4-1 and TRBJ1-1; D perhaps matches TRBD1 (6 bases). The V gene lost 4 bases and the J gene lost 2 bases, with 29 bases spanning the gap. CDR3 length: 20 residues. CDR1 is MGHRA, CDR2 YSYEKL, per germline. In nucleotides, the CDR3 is TGCGCCAGCAGCCGCTACCCAACCAACAGGGTCCGAGTATTTAACACTGAAGCTTTCTTT. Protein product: CASSRYPTNRVRVFNTEAFF.

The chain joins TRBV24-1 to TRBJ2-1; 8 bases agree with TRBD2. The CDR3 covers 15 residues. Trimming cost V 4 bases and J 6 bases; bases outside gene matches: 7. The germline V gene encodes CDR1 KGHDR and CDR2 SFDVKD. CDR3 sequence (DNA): TGTGCCACCAGTGACTATGGGACTAGTATCAATGAGCAGTTCTTC. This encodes CATSDYGTSINEQFF.

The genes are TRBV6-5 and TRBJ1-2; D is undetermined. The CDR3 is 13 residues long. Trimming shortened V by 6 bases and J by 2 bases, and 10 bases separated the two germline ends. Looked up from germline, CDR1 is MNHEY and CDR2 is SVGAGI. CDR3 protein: CASRPTVNYGYTF. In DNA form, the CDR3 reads TGTGCCAGCAGACCCACGGTGAACTATGGCTACACCTTC.